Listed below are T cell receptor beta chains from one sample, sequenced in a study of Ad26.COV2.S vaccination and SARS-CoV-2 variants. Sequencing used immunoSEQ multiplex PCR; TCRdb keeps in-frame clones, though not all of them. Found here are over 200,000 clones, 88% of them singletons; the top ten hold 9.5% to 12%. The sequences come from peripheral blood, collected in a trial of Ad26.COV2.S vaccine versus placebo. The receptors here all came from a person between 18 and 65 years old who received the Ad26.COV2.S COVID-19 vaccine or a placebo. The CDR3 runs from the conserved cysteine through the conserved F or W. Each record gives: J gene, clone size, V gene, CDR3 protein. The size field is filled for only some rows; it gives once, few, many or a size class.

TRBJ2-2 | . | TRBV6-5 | CASSYATQNTGELFF
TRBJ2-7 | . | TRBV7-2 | CASSLASSNYEQYF
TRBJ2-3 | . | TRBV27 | CASTPGTSGLNTQYF
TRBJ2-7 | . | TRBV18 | CASSPPLAGGATYEQYF
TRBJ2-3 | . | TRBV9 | CASSVKRGVSTDTQYF
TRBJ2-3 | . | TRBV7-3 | CASSETSGFGTDTQYF
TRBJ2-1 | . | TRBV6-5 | CASSYGMVAGFTEQFF
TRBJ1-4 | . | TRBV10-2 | CASSRSRGGATNEKLFF
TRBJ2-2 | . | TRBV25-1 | CASRHRLAANTGELFF
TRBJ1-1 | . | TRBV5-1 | CASSLSQGGTEAFF
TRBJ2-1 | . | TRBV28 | CASSPSRMGRASSYNEQFF
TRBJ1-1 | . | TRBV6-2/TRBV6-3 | CASSFVVGDTEAFF
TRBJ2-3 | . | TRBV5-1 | CASSQGGDADTQYF
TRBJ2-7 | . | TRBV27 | CASRSGGSEQYF
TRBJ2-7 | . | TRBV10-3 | CAISESTGEVYEQYF
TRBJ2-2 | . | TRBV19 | CASSTLAGTNTGELFF
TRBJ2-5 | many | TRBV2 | CASSADLAGGGETQYF
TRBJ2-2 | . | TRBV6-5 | CASRPGSAGTGELFF
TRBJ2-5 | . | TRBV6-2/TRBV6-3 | CASSYTSGRAETQYF
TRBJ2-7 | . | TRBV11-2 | CASSLIRVPSYEQYF
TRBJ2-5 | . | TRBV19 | CASRREAPRVETQYF
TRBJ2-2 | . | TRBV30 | CAWNLNTGELFF
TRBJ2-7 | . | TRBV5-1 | CASSLAARQGGSYEQYF
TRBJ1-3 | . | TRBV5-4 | CASSLDQGSGNTIYF
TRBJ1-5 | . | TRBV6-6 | CASSSQGSSQPQHF
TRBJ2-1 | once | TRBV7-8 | CASSLIGSNEQFF
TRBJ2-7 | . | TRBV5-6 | CASSLGGDFYEQYF
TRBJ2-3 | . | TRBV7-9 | CASSPPVGVGDTQYF
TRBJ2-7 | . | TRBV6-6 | CASSYSGGPVEQYF
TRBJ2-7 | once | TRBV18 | CASSLGEAYEQYF
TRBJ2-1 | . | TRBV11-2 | CASSRLANEQFF
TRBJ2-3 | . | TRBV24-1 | CATSAWGGTDTQYF
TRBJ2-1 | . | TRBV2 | CASRKGSVISYNEQFF
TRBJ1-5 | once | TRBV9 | CASSVAGQNQPQHF
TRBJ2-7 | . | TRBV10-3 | CAIAGWGQGAYEQYF
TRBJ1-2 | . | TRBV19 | CASRETEAGGNYGYTF
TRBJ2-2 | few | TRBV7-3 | CASSSTPTGELFF
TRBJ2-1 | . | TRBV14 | CASSSWTSGRDNEQFF
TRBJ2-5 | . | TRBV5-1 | CASSFNVGQETQYF
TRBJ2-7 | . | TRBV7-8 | CASSRPVDGGFFHEQYF
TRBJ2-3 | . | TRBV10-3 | CAISEPKTGQDTQYF
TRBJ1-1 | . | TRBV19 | CASSIGNTEAFF
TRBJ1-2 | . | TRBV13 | CASRRPGGADYGYTF
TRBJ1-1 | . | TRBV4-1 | CASSQVNGVPPEAFF
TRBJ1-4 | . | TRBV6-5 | CASSKQGANEKLFF
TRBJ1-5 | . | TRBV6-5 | CATQPGGNQPQHF
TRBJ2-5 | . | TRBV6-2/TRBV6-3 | CASSSYQEAQYF
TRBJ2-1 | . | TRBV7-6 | CASSPLGSGTYNEQFF
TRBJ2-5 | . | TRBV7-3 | CASSNGLAGETQYF
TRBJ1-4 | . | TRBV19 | CASSIWATNEKLFF
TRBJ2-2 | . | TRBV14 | CASSHRGVYTGELFF
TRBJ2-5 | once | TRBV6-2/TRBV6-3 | CASSSSGGAGETQYF
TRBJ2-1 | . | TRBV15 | CATSRDNEQFF
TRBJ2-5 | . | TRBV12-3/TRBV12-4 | CASSYQETQYF
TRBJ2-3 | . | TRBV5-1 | CASRGLIRTLSTDTQYF